This T cell receptor (beta chain) was identified during a study of blood T cell repertoires in COVID-19. Study in general: The United States, Italy and Spain were the sources of the acute and convalescent COVID-19 samples. The cDNA or gDNA used as material had been derived from T cells, B-cell-depleted T cells, or PBMCs.

This CDR3 spans 15 amino acids. Unmatched junction bases numbered 7, after V lost 5 bases and J lost 0 bases. Germline V lookup: CDR1 MNHEY, CDR2 SMNVEV (reference sequence). TCRdb's copy holds only in-frame clones and misses some; the assay was immunoSEQ multiplex PCR. The table has 100,000 to 150,000 clones, 75% to 85% seen once. The clonotype comes from a woman aged 45-65 years with acute or convalescent COVID-19. Sequencing input: peripheral blood. V usage is TRBV27 and J usage is TRBJ2-7; 7 bases match TRBD1. The CDR3 loop is CASSLLTGSSYEQYF. DNA for the CDR3: TGTGCCAGCAGTCTATTGACAGGGTCCTCCTACGAGCAGTACTTC.